One sample yielded the 13 T cell receptor beta chains listed below, sequenced in a study of technical replicates of blood from a handful of donors. Measured with immunoSEQ multiplex PCR; TCRdb has only the in-frame clones, and not every one. The table includes about 17,000 clones, around nine tenths detected once. The sample comprised PBMCs. The receptors shown here come from a human donor in good health.

The chain employs TRBV10-2 and TRBJ2-7; 9 bases match TRBD2. The CDR3 has 14 residues. After removal of 6 bases from V and 2 bases from J, the junction contained 5 bases not matched to a gene. Germline assignment: CDR1 WSHSY and CDR2 SAAADI. For the CDR3, the DNA is TGCGCCAGCAGATTAGCGGGAGTCGCCTACGAGCAGTACTTC. It encodes CASRLAGVAYEQYF.

This chain joins TRBV30 and TRBJ1-1; 7 bases are shared with TRBD1. CDR1 and CDR2 from the germline V gene are GTSNPN and SVGIG (reference sequence). V gave up 4 bases and J gave up 2 bases; unmatched junction bases: 13. The CDR3 sequence is 16 residues long. In DNA, the CDR3 is TGTGCCTGGACCATACAAGGGGGCAGGGGAAACACTGAAGCTTTCTTT. Protein product: CAWTIQGGRGNTEAFF.

The chain couples TRBV9 to TRBJ2-2; 12 bases fit TRBD2. J was trimmed by 5 bases and V by 0 bases; bases with no gene match: 8. CDR1 SGDLS and CDR2 YYNGEE come from the germline V gene. The CDR3 extends over 18 amino acids. CDR3: CASSVVSSSGRATGELFF. DNA for the CDR3: TGTGCCAGCAGCGTAGTGTCATCTAGCGGGAGGGCAACCGGGGAGCTGTTTTTT.

V and J are TRBV7-2 and TRBJ2-5, with unresolved D. The CDR3 has 12 amino acids. The V gene's germline CDR1 is SGHTA and CDR2 FQGNSA. V dropped 0 bases and J dropped 6 bases, with 5 bases sitting between them. This CDR3 is CASSLASKTQYF. The CDR3 DNA reads TGTGCCAGCAGCTTAGCTTCAAAGACCCAGTACTTC.

The rearrangement uses TRBV27 and TRBJ2-7; D is unclear. The germline gives CDR1 MNHEY, CDR2 SMNVEV (reference sequence). V lost 0 bases and J lost 0, with 6 bases in between. This CDR3 comprises 14 residues. The CDR3 region is CASSLSGPSYEQYF. The CDR3 bases are TGTGCCAGCAGTTTATCGGGCCCCTCCTACGAGCAGTACTTC.

This chain uses TRBV7-9 with TRBJ2-7, with a weak D call TRBD1 (6 bases). The CDR3 runs to 14 residues. Germline V lookup: CDR1 SEHNR, CDR2 FQNEAQ (reference sequence). V was clipped by 5 bases and J by 2 bases, with 13 bases between them. Written as DNA, the CDR3 is TGTGCCAGCAGCGAAAGACAGGTCCCCTACGAGCAGTACTTC. Translation gives CASSERQVPYEQYF.

The rearrangement uses TRBV19 and TRBJ1-5; TRBD1 matches 7 bases. The CDR3 has 15 amino acids. Germline V lookup: CDR1 LNHDA, CDR2 SQIVND (reference sequence). V dropped 3 bases and J dropped 2; count of bases not matched to a gene: 4. The CDR3 loop reads CASSMRQGGNQPQHF. The CDR3 DNA reads as TGTGCCAGTAGTATGAGACAGGGAGGCAATCAGCCCCAGCATTTT. The full variable domain, in which reference TRBV19 and TRBJ1-5 provide the parts outside the CDR3, is DGGITQSPKYLFRKEGQNVTLSCEQNLNHDAMYWYRQDPGQGLRLIYYSQIVNDFQKGDIAEGYSVSREKKESFPLTVTSAQKNPTAFYLCASSMRQGGNQPQHFGDGTRLSIL.

J is TRBJ1-1 and V is TRBV19; possibly TRBD1 for D (6 bases). With 6 bases removed from V and 11 bases from J, the gap between germline ends came to 16 bases. In germline, CDR1 is LNHDA, CDR2 SQIVND (reference sequence). CDR3 length: 12 amino acids. The CDR3 nucleotides are TGTGCCAGTAGCTCATCAGGGGCTAAGGCTTTCTTT. Translation: CASSSSGAKAFF.

The gene calls are TRBV30 and TRBJ2-7; TRBD1 is a possible D gene (5 bases). Germline V gene lookup returns CDR1 GTSNPN and CDR2 SVGIG (reference sequence). Between the trimmed V and J ends, which lost 0 bases and 0 bases, there was a span of 15 bases. The CDR3 consists of 16 residues. The CDR3 coding sequence is TGTGCCTGGAGTGTAGAGGACACGCTGAGCTCCTACGAGCAGTACTTC. It translates to CAWSVEDTLSSYEQYF.

This clone was observed a handful of times. V gene TRBV7-3 combines with J gene TRBJ1-1; 7 nucleotides line up with TRBD1. The length of the CDR3 is 13 residues. The V segment lost 6 bases and the J segment 9 bases; nucleotides outside the gene matches: 10. Germline values: CDR1 SGHTA, CDR2 FQGTGA. CDR3 amino acids: CASRQSEGQKAFF. The CDR3, as DNA: TGTGCCAGCAGGCAATCTGAGGGACAGAAAGCTTTCTTT.

The rearrangement joins TRBV5-5 to TRBJ2-1; 9 bases are shared with TRBD1. Looked up from germline, CDR1 is SGHKS and CDR2 is YYEKEE (reference sequence). Trimming at V came to 1 base and at J to 9 bases, leaving 17 bases not matched to a gene. This CDR3 region has 18 residues. The CDR3 coding sequence is TGTGCCAGCAGCTTGAAACGCCCCGGACAGGGGATAACCAGTGAGCAGTTCTTC. Protein product: CASSLKRPGQGITSEQFF.

V usage is TRBV11-2 and J usage is TRBJ2-1; TRBD2 agrees at 10 bases. CDR3 length equals 15 residues. Germline loops: CDR1 SGHAT, CDR2 FQNNGV. V lost 5 bases to trimming and J lost 5 bases; unmatched junction nucleotides: 6. The DNA for the CDR3 is TGTGCCAGCAGCCTCGAGCGGGAGGGCCACAATGAGCAGTTCTTC. Protein product: CASSLEREGHNEQFF.

This clone appeared a few times. The chain employs TRBV5-1 and TRBJ2-7, with D tentatively TRBD2 (6 bases). The germline V gene has CDR1 SGHRS and CDR2 YFSETQ. The CDR3 consists of 19 residues. Between the trimmed V and J ends, which lost 0 bases and 0 bases, there was a span of 22 bases. CDR3 amino acids: CASSLVSGSAGISSYEQYF. The CDR3 DNA sequence: TGCGCCAGCAGCTTGGTGTCGGGGTCGGCGGGGATAAGCTCCTACGAGCAGTACTTC.